The T cell receptor beta chain under discussion was sequenced for a study of response to subunit inactivated influenza vaccine. This clonotype was counted between two and nine times. The CDR3 has 16 residues. V shed 3 bases, J shed 3 bases, and the junction held 6 bases outside the gene matches. CDR1 LGHNA and CDR2 YNFKEQ come from the germline V gene. From the RT-PCR reads, TCRdb called clonotypes with MiXCR, one entry per CDR3 protein. The sample includes roughly 650,000 distinct CDR3 sequences, 15% to 18% of them seen just once. This receptor was identified in a man aged 45 to 65 who received an inactivated influenza vaccine. This chain links TRBV4-2 with TRBJ2-2; 8 bases agree with TRBD1. The sample was PBMCs from blood, taken 11 to 12 days after vaccination. CDR3 loop: CASSHRGLGDTGELFF. In DNA form, the CDR3 reads TGTGCCAGCAGCCACAGGGGGCTGGGCGACACCGGGGAGCTGTTTTTT.